This paragraph reports one T cell receptor (beta chain). This sample was included in a study of blood T cell repertoires in COVID-19. For the study at large: Acute and convalescent COVID-19 samples came from the United States, Italy and Spain. T cells, B-cell-depleted T cells, or PBMCs provided the cDNA or gDNA that served as material.

V was trimmed by 1 base and J by 1 base, leaving 10 bases between them. Germline-derived CDR1 and CDR2 are LGHDT and YNNKEL (reference sequence). The CDR3 runs to 16 residues. In the study's own analysis: Reference gene primer amplification in the assay estimated nucleated cell counts. Using immunoSEQ multiplex PCR, the repertoire was profiled, and TCRdb retains in-frame clones only, with some absent. V and J calls and clone size are given by that table; D and trimming were obtained from the DNA. The sample contains 70,000 to 95,000 clones, about 91% of which appear only once. The sequenced sample consisted of peripheral blood. The source is a woman over 75 with active COVID-19. V gene TRBV3-1 (or the pseudogene TRBV3-2) combines with J gene TRBJ1-4; no firm D call. This chain's CDR3 is CASSQGGRVTNEKLFF. DNA for the CDR3: TGTGCCAGCAGCCAAGGTGGGCGGGTAACTAATGAAAAACTGTTTTTT.